This TCR beta chain was recorded in a study of CXCR3-negative and CXCR3-positive naive CD8 T cells (dated by TCRdb to the late 2010s). About the full investigation: In total, about 135 million TRB reads were obtained, corresponding to roughly 1.5 +/- 0.3 million reads per library. The diversity and physicochemical repertoire analyses included roughly ten donors pooled from two independent experiments. For the TRBV-TRBJ cluster analysis, the naive subsets came from about 5 donors, while the memory cells came from 3 donors. Here is what the overall study found, with its caveats: TRB CDR3s from CXCR3-positive naive cells showed higher hydrophobicity (lower Kidera factor 4), lower energy, and higher strength and volume indices than CXCR3-negative naive cells. TRBV-TRBJ usage was similar between naive CXCR3-negative and CXCR3-positive cells from the same donor, while memory cells showed distinct patterns. Both naive subsets had comparably high repertoire diversity, while memory CD8+ T cells had much lower repertoire diversity. Because surface CD5, which is linked to self-reactivity in mice, was comparable between the naive subsets, TCR interaction strength was also inferred from the physicochemical properties of TRB CDR3s. Because CXCR3 expression was partially decreased after cryopreservation, freshly isolated PBMCs were used for most assays.

TCRdb shows the sequencer as NextSeq 550. The Human TCR Profiling Kit (MiLaboratory) was used to prepare UMI-labeled 5' RACE TRB cDNA libraries. The full amount of extracted RNA was used for cDNA synthesis, and the full amount of resulting cDNA was used for PCR amplification. The libraries were made side by side, with each library going through the same number of PCR cycles. The authors' analysis ran thus. MIGEC and MiXCR extracted about 50,000 +/- 10,000 unique UMI-labeled TRB cDNA molecules per library, requiring at least two reads per UMI. Each library averaged approximately 40,000 +/- 10,000 functional in-frame TRB CDR3 nucleotide clonotypes without stop codons. After downsampling to 5000 UMI-labeled TRB molecules per sample, diversity metrics, including normalized Shannon-Wiener and Chao1, were computed in VDJtools. VDJtools was used to calculate clonotype-size-weighted physicochemical properties of the central five CDR3 residues, namely interaction energy, strength, volume and Kidera factor 4. TCRdb reprocessed the reads and assigns one entry to each CDR3 protein sequence, leaving out DNA. What appears here as the V and J calls and clone size reflects TCRdb's work, not the paper's. The table kept for this sample lists 46,000 or so distinct CDR3 sequences. The ten largest clones represent roughly 1.4% of the sample.

For each CD8+ T cell subset, flow sorting was done in triplicate, and under 350,000 cells per subset went directly into RLT lysis buffer. To exclude memory contaminants, naive CD8+ T cells were stringently defined as CD45RO-CCR7+CD27+CD95-. Peripheral blood mononuclear cells were isolated from buffy coats using standard density gradient centrifugation. A FACSAria III was used to flow-sort naive CD8+ T cells into CXCR3-negative and CXCR3-positive populations. An RNeasy Mini Kit was used to extract total RNA from the sorted cells. A word on this clonotype: What this receptor recognizes is not known.

Including cysteine and phenylalanine, the CDR3 has 14 amino acids. No DNA appears here. From the germline V gene, CDR1 is SGDLS and CDR2 is YYNGEE. The receptor was derived from a human donor in good health. Some clones in this sample may be carry-over from other donors' samples. The sequence links TRBV9 to TRBJ2-7; TCRdb's D gene call, TRBD1, goes unchecked for lack of DNA. Sequenced material: naive CXCR3- CD8+ T cells from blood. The intended sense of this specimen's cell subset or site label: CD45RO-CCR7+CD27+CD95- naive CD8+ T cells lacking CXCR3 (TNR3-). CDR3 sequence: CASSPSTGRNEQYF.